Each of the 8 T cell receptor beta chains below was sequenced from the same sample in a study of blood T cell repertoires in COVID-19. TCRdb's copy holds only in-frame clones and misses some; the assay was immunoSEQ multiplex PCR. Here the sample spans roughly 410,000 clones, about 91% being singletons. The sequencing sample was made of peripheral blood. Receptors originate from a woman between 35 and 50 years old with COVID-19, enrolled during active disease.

In nucleotides, the CDR3 is TGTGCCAGCAGCCCGCCGGGACAGATTACTTACAATGAGCAGTTCTTC. It yields the protein CASSPPGQITYNEQFF. The J gene is TRBJ2-1, the V gene TRBV2; 7 nucleotides line up with TRBD1. J lost 4 bases, V lost 6 bases, and 12 bases had no gene match. In germline, CDR1 is SNHLY, CDR2 FYNNEI. The CDR3 extends over 16 amino acids.

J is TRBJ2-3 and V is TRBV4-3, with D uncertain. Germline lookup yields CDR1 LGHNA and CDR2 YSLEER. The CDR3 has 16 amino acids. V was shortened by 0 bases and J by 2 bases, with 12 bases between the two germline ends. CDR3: CASSQDLGRHTDTQYF. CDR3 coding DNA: TGCGCCAGCAGCCAAGATTTAGGCAGACACACAGATACGCAGTATTTT.

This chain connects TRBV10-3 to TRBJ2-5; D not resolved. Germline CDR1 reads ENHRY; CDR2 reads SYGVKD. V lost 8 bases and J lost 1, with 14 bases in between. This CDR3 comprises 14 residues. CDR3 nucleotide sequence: TGTGCCATCGCCGGAGATTCTGTCCAAGAGACCCAGTACTTC. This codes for CAIAGDSVQETQYF.

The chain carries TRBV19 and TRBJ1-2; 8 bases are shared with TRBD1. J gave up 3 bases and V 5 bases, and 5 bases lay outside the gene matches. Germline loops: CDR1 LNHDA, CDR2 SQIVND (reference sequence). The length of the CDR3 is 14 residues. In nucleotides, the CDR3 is TGTGCCAGTAGTGTCTACAGGGGGGACTATGGCTACACCTTC. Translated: CASSVYRGDYGYTF.

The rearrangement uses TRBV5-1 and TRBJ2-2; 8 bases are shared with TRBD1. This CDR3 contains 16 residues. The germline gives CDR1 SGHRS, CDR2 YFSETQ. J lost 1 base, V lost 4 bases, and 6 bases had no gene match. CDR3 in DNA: TGCGCCAGCAGCGGAACCGGGACAGGGAACACCGGGGAGCTGTTTTTT. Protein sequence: CASSGTGTGNTGELFF. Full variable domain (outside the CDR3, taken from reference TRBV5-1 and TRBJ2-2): KAGVTQTPRYLIKTRGQQVTLSCSPISGHRSVSWYQQTPGQGLQFLFEYFSETQRNKGNFPGRFSGRQFSNSRSEMNVSTLELGDSALYLCASSGTGTGNTGELFFGEGSRLTVL.

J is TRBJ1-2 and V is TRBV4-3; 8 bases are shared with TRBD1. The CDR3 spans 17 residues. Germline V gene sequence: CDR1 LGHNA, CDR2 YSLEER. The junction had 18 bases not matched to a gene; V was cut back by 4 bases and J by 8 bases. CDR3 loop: CASSPELIAGRGLGYTF. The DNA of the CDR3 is TGCGCCAGCAGCCCGGAACTGATAGCGGGCAGGGGGCTCGGCTACACCTTC.

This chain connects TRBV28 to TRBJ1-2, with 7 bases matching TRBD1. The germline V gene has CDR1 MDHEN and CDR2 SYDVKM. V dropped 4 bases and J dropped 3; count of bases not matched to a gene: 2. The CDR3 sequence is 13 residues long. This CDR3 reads CASSYRGDYGYTF. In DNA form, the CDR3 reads TGTGCCAGCAGTTACAGGGGAGACTATGGCTACACCTTC.

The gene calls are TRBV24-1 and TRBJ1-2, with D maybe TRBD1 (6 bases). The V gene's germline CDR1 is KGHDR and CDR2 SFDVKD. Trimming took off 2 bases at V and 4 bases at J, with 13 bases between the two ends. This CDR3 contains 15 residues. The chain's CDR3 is CATSDSRGAGYGYTF. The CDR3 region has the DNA TGTGCCACCAGTGATTCCCGGGGGGCGGGCTATGGCTACACCTTC.